This entry features one T cell receptor (beta chain) sequence. Its antigen remains undetermined. One base away there is no much larger clone; base qualities are not given. The entry originates in a study of T cells in Graves' hyperthyroidism and ophthalmopathy (dated by TCRdb to about 2019). Notes on the research overall: Peripheral blood was sampled at the time of initial diagnosis, prior to any treatment. The paper reports TCR Vbeta CDR3 sequencing of 130 to 150 peripheral blood samples: approximately 41 ophthalmopathy, roughly 80 hyperthyroidism and 17 progressor patients. The study also compared thyroid tissue and blood T-cell repertoires from more than five Graves' hyperthyroidism patients. For training and testing, the 100 or so patients in the discovery cohort were randomly divided in a 7:3 ratio. Once sampling was done, hyperthyroidism patients were given methimazole at a starting dose of 30 mg daily, whereas ophthalmopathy patients were given high-dose intravenous methylprednisolone. To identify distinguishing TCR V-J signatures, a discovery cohort of 95 to 100 patients was used, comprising 40 to 45 with Graves' ophthalmopathy and under 60 with stable Graves' hyperthyroidism. An independent validation cohort of about 20 hyperthyroidism patients and about 16 patients who later progressed to ophthalmopathy tested prospective prediction of ophthalmopathy.

The hyperthyroidism patients were between 18 and 65 years old and newly diagnosed, with a disease duration of less than 2 months. Patients with uncontrolled infections, other autoimmune diseases, pregnancy or lactation were excluded. Diagnoses relied on clinical symptoms, serum thyroxine and TRAb, thyroid ultrasound and orbital computed tomography. Blood from progressor patients was collected at the time of first diagnosis with hyperthyroidism, before any ophthalmopathy symptoms had appeared. PBMCs were separated from under 12 ml of fresh peripheral blood using Ficoll-Paque density gradient centrifugation. Progressor patients were initially diagnosed with Graves' hyperthyroidism and developed ophthalmopathy during follow-up. Total RNA was extracted with Trizol reagent, and quality was checked on an Agilent 2100 Bioanalyzer. The full study reports these points: A model built on a 13 V-J signature distinguished ophthalmopathy from stable hyperthyroidism, reaching 87.88% sensitivity and 81.08% specificity in cross-validation and 80%/75% in testing. In validation, the model predicted progression to ophthalmopathy a median of around 6.5 months before onset, with roughly 71% sensitivity and about 72% specificity. Sample size was not statistically predetermined, and investigators were not blinded to group allocation. Blood samples also contained most of the expanded thyroid clonotypes (frequency above 0.001), which suggests that blood repertoires may reflect thyroid immune responses.

The TCR beta CDR3 regions were amplified from the RNA transcripts. The TCR CDR3 was subjected to a first round of RT-PCR using the HTBI primer set and the Qiagen OneStep RT-PCR kit. The libraries were constructed in a second round of multiplex PCR and then size-selected and purified. Sequencing of the libraries was done on an Illumina HiSeq2000 using paired-end 100 bp reads. The source study handled its data this way. Raw data were processed with SOAPnuke, discarding reads with adapters, uncalled bases, mean Phred below 15, or no exact constant-primer or identifier match. High-quality paired reads were merged with COPE v1.2.5, and unique nucleotide sequences were defined as clonotypes. MiTCR v1.1 was used to align clonotypes to the IMGT TRBV, TRBD and TRBJ reference segments. The analysis included only V-J combinations with a frequency above 0.0001, which together covered roughly 99% of the repertoires. The TCS score was defined as F50 (clonal expansion) divided by E x V (chaos), with BLOSUM62-based TCRdist calculated between CDR3 peptides within each V-J. Welch's t-statistics and random forest reduced some 510 V-J features to fewer than 15, which were used in a naive Bayes classifier (R e1071). TCRdb redid the processing of the public reads, applying fastp at Q25 and MiXCR, and retained in-frame beta chains. All rows with the same CDR3 protein become a single entry with the most common DNA and genes. It is TCRdb's table, rather than the study itself, that gives the V and J calls and clone size. The sample data list a few hundred thousand distinct CDR3 sequences, and about 15% of these were observed just once. About 30% of the sample goes to the ten largest clones.

In the germline V gene, CDR1 corresponds to MGHRA and CDR2 to YSYEKL. From cysteine to phenylalanine, the CDR3 is 14 amino acids long. Here the CDR3 DNA is all that survives: 42 bases in frame from base 1. Ends trimmed: V by 7 bases, J by 2 bases; bases unmatched to a gene: 5. The sequence joins TRBV4-1 to TRBJ2-3, and 8 junctional nucleotides match TRBD2. This receptor was taken from a woman aged 18-29 years with Graves' hyperthyroidism that later progressed to Graves' ophthalmopathy. Sequences were obtained from blood. For the CDR3, the sequence is CASNQRETTDTQYF. The DNA sequence is as follows: TGCGCCAGCAATCAGCGGGAGACCACAGATACGCAGTATTTT.